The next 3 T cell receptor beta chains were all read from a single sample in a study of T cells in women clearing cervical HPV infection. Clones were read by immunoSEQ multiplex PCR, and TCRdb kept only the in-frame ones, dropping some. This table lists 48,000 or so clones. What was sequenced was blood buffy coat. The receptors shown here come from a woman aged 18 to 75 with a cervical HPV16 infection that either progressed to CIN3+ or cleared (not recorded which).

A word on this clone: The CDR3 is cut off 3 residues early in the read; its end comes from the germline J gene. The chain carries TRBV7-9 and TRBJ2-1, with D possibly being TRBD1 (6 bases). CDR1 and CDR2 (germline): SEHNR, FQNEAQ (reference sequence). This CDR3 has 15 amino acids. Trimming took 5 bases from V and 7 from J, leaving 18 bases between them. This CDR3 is CASSRWSTGPNEQFF. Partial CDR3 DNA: TGTGCCAGCAGCCGATGGTCGACAGGCCCAAATGAG.

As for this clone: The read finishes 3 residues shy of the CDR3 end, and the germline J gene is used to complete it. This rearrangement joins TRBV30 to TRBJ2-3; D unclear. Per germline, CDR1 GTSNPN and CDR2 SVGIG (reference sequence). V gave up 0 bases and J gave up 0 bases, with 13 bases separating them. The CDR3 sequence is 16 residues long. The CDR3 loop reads CAWSVIGLTSTDTQYF. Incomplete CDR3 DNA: TGTGCCTGGAGTGTAATAGGGCTTACGAGCACAGATACG. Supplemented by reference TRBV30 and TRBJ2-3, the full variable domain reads SQTIHQWPATLVQPVGSPLSLECTVEGTSNPNLYWYRQAAGRGLQLLFYSVGIGQISSEVPQNLSASRPQDRQFILSSKKLLLSDSGFYLCAWSVIGLTSTDTQYFGPGTRLTVL.

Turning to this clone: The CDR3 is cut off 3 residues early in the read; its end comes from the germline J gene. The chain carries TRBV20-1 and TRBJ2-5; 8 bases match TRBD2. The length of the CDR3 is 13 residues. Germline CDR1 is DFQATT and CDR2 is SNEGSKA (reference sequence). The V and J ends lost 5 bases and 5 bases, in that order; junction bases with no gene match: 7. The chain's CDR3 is CSASGGRLETQYF. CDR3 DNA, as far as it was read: TGCAGTGCTTCGGGGGGGAGGTTGGAGACC.